This T cell receptor beta chain comes out of a study of blood T cell repertoires in COVID-19. Study as a whole: PBMCs, B-cell-depleted T cells, or T cells provided the cDNA or gDNA that made up the material.

This CDR3 spans 14 amino acids. V was trimmed by 5 bases and J by 6 bases, leaving 16 bases between them. CDR1 is SGHTA and CDR2 is FQGNSA in the germline V gene. As handled by the study authors: Nucleated cell counts were estimated from reference gene primer amplification. TCRdb's copy holds only in-frame clones and misses some; the assay was immunoSEQ multiplex PCR. The V and J calls and clone size are taken from that table; D and trimming were inferred from the DNA. The sample holds approximately 210,000 clones, roughly 80% seen once. The rearrangement joins TRBV7-2 to TRBJ2-5; D perhaps matches TRBD2 (6 bases). Sequenced material: peripheral blood. The TCR sequence derives from a human donor in a cohort sampled during active COVID-19. The CDR3 is CASSTERVEKTQYF. The CDR3 region has the DNA TGTGCCAGCAGCACGGAGCGGGTAGAAAAGACCCAGTACTTC.